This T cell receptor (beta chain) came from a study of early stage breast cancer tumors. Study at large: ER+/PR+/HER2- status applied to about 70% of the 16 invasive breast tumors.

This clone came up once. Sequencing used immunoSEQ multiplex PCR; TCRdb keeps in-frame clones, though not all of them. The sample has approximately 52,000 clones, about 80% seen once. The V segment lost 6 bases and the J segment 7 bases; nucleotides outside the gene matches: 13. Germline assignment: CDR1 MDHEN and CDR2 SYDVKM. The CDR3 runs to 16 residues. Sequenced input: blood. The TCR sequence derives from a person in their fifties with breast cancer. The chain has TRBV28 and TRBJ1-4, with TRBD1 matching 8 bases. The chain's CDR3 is CASSSVKDRGGEKLFF. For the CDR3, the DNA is TGTGCCAGCAGCTCCGTAAAAGACAGGGGCGGTGAAAAACTGTTTTTT.